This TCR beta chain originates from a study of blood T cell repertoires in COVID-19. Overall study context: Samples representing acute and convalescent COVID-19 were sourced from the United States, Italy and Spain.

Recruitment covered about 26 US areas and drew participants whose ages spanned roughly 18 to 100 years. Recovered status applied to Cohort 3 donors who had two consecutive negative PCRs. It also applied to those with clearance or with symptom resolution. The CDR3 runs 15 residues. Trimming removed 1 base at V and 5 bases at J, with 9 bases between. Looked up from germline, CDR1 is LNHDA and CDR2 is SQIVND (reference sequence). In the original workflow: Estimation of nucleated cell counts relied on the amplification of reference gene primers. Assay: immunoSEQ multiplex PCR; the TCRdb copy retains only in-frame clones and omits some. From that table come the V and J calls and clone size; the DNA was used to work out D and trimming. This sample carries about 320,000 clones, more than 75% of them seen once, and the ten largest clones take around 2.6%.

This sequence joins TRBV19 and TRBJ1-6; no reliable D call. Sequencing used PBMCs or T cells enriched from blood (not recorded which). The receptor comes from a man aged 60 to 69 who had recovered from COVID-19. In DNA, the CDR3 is TGTGCCAGTAGTATAGGCACAGAAGATAATTCACCCCTCCACTTT. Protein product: CASSIGTEDNSPLHF.